Sequencing of this TCR beta chain was carried out in a study of T cell clonotyping in hematopoietic cell transplantation. This table comes from immunoSEQ multiplex PCR, and its TCRdb copy is limited to in-frame clones, with some not included. The sample contains more than 25,000 clones, more than 60% of which appear only once. Noted time point: recipient sample about 28 days before transplant, after cytoreduction. V trimming: 0 bases; J trimming: 6 bases; junction bases outside the gene matches: 4. CDR3 length: 14 residues. Per the germline V gene, CDR1 is SGHRS and CDR2 is YFSETQ. The rearrangement links TRBV5-1 to TRBJ2-3; 7 bases fit TRBD1. The clonotype originates from a woman aged 30 to 39 with chronic myeloid leukemia. Some clones in this sample may be carry-over from other donors' samples. Sequenced material: peripheral blood mononuclear cells, taken before stem cell transplant. The CDR3: CASSLARQGDTQYF. The CDR3 DNA is TGCGCCAGCAGCTTGGCCCGACAGGGTGATACGCAGTATTTT. The variable domain in full, with the rest retrieved from reference TRBV5-1 and TRBJ2-3, is KAGVTQTPRYLIKTRGQQVTLSCSPISGHRSVSWYQQTPGQGLQFLFEYFSETQRNKGNFPGRFSGRQFSNSRSEMNVSTLELGDSALYLCASSLARQGDTQYFGPGTRLTVL.